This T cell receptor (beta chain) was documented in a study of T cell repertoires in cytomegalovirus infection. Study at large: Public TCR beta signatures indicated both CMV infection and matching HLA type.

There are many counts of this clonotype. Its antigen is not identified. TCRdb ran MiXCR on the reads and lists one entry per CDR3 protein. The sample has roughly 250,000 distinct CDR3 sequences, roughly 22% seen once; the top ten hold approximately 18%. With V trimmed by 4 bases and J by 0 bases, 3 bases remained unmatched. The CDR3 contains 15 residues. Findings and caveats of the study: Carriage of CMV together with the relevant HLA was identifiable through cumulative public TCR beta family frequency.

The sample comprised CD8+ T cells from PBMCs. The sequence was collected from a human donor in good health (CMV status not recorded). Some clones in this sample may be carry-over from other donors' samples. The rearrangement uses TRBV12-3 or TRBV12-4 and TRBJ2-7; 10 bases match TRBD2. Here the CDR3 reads CASSSGLASSYEQYF. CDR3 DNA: TGTGCCAGCAGTTCGGGACTAGCGAGCTCCTACGAGCAGTACTTC.